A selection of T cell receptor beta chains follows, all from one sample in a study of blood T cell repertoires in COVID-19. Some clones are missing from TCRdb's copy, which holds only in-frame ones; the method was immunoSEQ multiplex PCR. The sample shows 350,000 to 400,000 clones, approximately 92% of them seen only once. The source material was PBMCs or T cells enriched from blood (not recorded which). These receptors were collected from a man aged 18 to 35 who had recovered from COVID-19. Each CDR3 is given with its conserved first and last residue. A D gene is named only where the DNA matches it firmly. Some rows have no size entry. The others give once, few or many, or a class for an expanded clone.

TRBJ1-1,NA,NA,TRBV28,TGTGCCAGCAGGCACAGCCTAGCGAACACTGAAGCTTTCTTT,CASRHSLANTEAFF
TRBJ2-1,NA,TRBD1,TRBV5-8,TGTGCCAGCAGCTCCCGGGACAGGGGGCACCATGAGCAGTTCTTC,CASSSRDRGHHEQFF
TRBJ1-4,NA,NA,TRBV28,TGTGCCAGCAGTTTAACGGTGGGGGCCCATGAAAAACTGTTTTTT,CASSLTVGAHEKLFF
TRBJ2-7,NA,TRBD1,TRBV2,TGTGCCAGCAGCCTACAGGGGAGTTTCGAGCAGTACTTC,CASSLQGSFEQYF
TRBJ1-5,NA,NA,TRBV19,TGTGCCAGTAGACTACTGGGGGGATACAATCAGCCCCAGCATTTT,CASRLLGGYNQPQHF
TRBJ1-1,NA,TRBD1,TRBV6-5,TGTGCCAGCAGTTACTCTTCAGGGGGCGGAGGCACTGAAGCTTTCTTT,CASSYSSGGGGTEAFF
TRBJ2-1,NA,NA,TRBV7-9,TGTGCCAGCAGCTTGCCGGGGAGGAATGAGCAGTTCTTC,CASSLPGRNEQFF
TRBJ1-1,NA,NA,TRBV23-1,TGCGCCAGCAGTCAATCTCAGGGTTCGGACACTGAAGCTTTCTTT,CASSQSQGSDTEAFF
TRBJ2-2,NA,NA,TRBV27,TGTGCCAGCAGTACGGACACCTCCGGGGAGCTGTTTTTT,CASSTDTSGELFF
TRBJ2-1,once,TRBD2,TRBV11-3,TGTGCCAGCAGCTTAGGCGGGAGAGGGTTTAATGAGCAGTTCTTC,CASSLGGRGFNEQFF
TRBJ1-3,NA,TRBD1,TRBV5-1,TGCGCCAGCAGCATGACAGGGGGTATCTCTGGAAACACCATATATTTT,CASSMTGGISGNTIYF
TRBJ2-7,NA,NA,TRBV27,TGTGCCAGCAGTTTACAGGCCCTCTCCTACGAGCAGTACTTC,CASSLQALSYEQYF